Listed below are T cell receptor beta chains from one sample, sequenced in a study of cytomegalovirus exposure and HLA in healthy donors. The method was immunoSEQ multiplex PCR; TCRdb's version includes in-frame clones alone and lacks a portion of them. Here the sample spans 210,000 or so clones, 80% to 90% being singletons. Sequenced sample: PBMCs. The receptors come from a girl aged 2-10 years in good health and CMV-seronegative. CDR3s include the opening cysteine and the closing phenylalanine or tryptophan. Each record gives: clone size, V gene, D gene, J gene, CDR3 DNA, CDR3 protein. A D gene is named only where the DNA matches it firmly. Size values are once, few and many counts, or a class for expanded clones, and some rows have none.

>NA|TRBV7-6|TRBD1|TRBJ2-7
TGTGCCAGCAGGCCGTGGACAGGGGGCCCCTACGAGCAGTACTTC
CASRPWTGGPYEQYF
>NA|TRBV9|NA|TRBJ1-2
TGTGCCAGCAGCGTAGGGGAGTTCTATGGCTACACCTTC
CASSVGEFYGYTF
>NA|TRBV30|NA|TRBJ2-3
TGTGCCTGGAGTGTTAGGGCGGGGAGCACAGATACGCAGTATTTT
CAWSVRAGSTDTQYF
>NA|TRBV5-4|NA|TRBJ1-6
TGTGCCAGCAGCTTTAGACAGCGAAATTCACCCCTCCACTTT
CASSFRQRNSPLHF
>once|TRBV30|TRBD1|TRBJ1-6
TGTGCCTGGATAGACAGGGGAATAGTGTCGGCACCCCTCCACTTT
CAWIDRGIVSAPLHF
>NA|TRBV9|TRBD1|TRBJ2-7
TGTGCCAGCAGCGTAGGGGGGACAGGGCAATACGAGCAGTACTTC
CASSVGGTGQYEQYF
>few|TRBV5-1|NA|TRBJ2-3
TGCGCCAGCAGCGTCGGAGATACGCAGTATTTT
CASSVGDTQYF
>NA|TRBV21-1|NA|TRBJ1-4
TGTGCCAGCAGCCGGGGTCTAGCGGAAAAACTGTTTTTT
CASSRGLAEKLFF
>NA|TRBV7-9|TRBD2|TRBJ2-1
TGTGCCAGCAGCTTAGTGTTAGCGGGGGGAACCTACAATGAGCAGTTCTTC
CASSLVLAGGTYNEQFF
>NA|TRBV30|TRBD1|TRBJ1-2
TGTGCCTCCAATCAGGGGGTGAACTATGGCTACACCTTC
CASNQGVNYGYTF
>NA|TRBV7-9|NA|TRBJ1-3
TGTGCCAGCAGCTTATTGGCTGACACCATATATTTT
CASSLLADTIYF
>NA|TRBV11-2|NA|TRBJ2-4
TGTGCCAGCAGCCTTTCTTCAGGGCGGTTAGCCAAAAACATTCAGTACTTC
CASSLSSGRLAKNIQYF
>NA|TRBV2|TRBD1|TRBJ1-1
TGTGCCAGCAGGGACAGGGCTCTCCTCAGCATTAACACTGAAGCTTTCTTT
CASRDRALLSINTEAFF
>NA|TRBV10-1|TRBD1|TRBJ2-3
TGCGCCAGCAGTACAGGGGGCGTCACAGATACGCAGTATTTT
CASSTGGVTDTQYF
>NA|TRBV11-3|NA|TRBJ2-7
TGTGCCAGCAGCGCCAACCACCAGGGGCTCAAAGAGCAGTACTTC
CASSANHQGLKEQYF
>NA|TRBV7-9|TRBD2|TRBJ2-7
TGTGCCAGCAGCCCCGCGGGAGCGGTCTACTACGAGCAGTACTTC
CASSPAGAVYYEQYF
>NA|TRBV10-1|TRBD2|TRBJ2-2
TGCGCCAGCAGGCCGGAGCGGGAGTGGGAAACCGGGGAGCTGTTTTTT
CASRPEREWETGELFF
>NA|TRBV5-4|NA|TRBJ1-2
TGTGCCAGCAGCCCCGACAGCCTCTATGGCTACACCTTC
CASSPDSLYGYTF
>NA|TRBV30|NA|TRBJ1-1
TGTGCCTGGAGTGTAGTCCAGGGCTCTGAAGCTTTCTTT
CAWSVVQGSEAFF
>NA|TRBV7-8|NA|TRBJ2-1
TGTGCCAGCAGCAACCGGGACTTCCTGTACAATGAGCAGTTCTTC
CASSNRDFLYNEQFF
>NA|TRBV29-1|NA|TRBJ2-7
TGCAGCGTTAGGAGGGACGCCACCTACGAGCAGTACTTC
CSVRRDATYEQYF
>NA|TRBV29-1|NA|TRBJ1-1
TGCAGCGTTGAATCTCAGGAGAACACTGAAGCTTTCTTT
CSVESQENTEAFF
>NA|TRBV7-2|NA|TRBJ1-4
TGTGCCAGCAGCTTAGACAGGGTCAGGGAAAAACTGTTTTTT
CASSLDRVREKLFF